The sequence of this T cell receptor beta chain was determined in a study of spatial heterogeneity in lung cancer. Study as a whole: Compared with alpha-chain sequences, beta-chain sequences were consistently detected in greater numbers. The study's findings and limits: Expanded intratumoral alpha and beta TCR counts tracked tumor mutation counts.

The time point was: sample taken at primary tumor resection. From tumor, nontumor lung or frozen PBMC, whole RNA was taken unsorted for sequencing. Every molecule of TCR cDNA had its own unique molecular identifier. TCRdb re-called the 5' RACE reads with MiXCR, one entry per CDR3 protein. In the table there are more than 4,500 distinct CDR3 sequences, 17% of which are singletons. This clonotype counts as medium-sized. Its antigen is unknown. Per germline, CDR1 LNHDA and CDR2 SQIVND (reference sequence). V shed 6 bases and J shed 3 bases, with 15 bases lying between them. The CDR3 has 15 residues. This sequence joins TRBV19 and TRBJ1-5; tentative D call: TRBD1 (5 bases). The input for sequencing was lung tumor tissue, taken at surgery. The clonotype originates from a male donor with early-stage non-small cell lung cancer. The CDR3 loop is CASRIGTGFNQPQHF. The CDR3 nucleotides read TGTGCCAGTAGGATTGGGACGGGCTTCAATCAGCCCCAGCATTTT.